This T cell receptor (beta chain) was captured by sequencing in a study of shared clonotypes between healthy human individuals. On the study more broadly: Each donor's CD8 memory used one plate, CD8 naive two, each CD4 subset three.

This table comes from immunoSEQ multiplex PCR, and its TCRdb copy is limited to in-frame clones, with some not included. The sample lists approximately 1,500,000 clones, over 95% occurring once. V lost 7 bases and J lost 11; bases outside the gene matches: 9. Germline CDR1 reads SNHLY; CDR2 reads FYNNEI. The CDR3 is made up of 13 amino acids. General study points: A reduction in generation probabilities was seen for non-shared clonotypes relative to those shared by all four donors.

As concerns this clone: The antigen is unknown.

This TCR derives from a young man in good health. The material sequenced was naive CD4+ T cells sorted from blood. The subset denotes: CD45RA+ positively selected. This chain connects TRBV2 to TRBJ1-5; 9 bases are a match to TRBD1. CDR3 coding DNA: TGTGCCAGCAACGACAGGGGGTTAGAGTCCCAGCATTTT. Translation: CASNDRGLESQHF. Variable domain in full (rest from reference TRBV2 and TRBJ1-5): EPEVTQTPSHQVTQMGQEVILRCVPISNHLYFYWYRQILGQKVEFLVSFYNNEISEKSEIFDDQFSVERPDGSNFTLKIRSTKLEDSAMYFCASNDRGLESQHFGDGTRLSIL.